This is a list of T cell receptor beta chains from one sample in a study of siplizumab effects on memory and regulatory T cells. The protocol was immunoSEQ multiplex PCR, while the TCRdb copy is restricted to in-frame clones and leaves out a portion. The sample includes under 100,000 clones, roughly 87% of them seen just once. The sample was Tregs sorted from blood. These receptors all come from a human donor in good health. The CDR3 runs from the conserved cysteine through the conserved F or W. A D gene is named only where the DNA matches it firmly. Size tells how often a clone was seen (once, few, many) or the class of an expanded clone, and some rows leave it out.

14 TRBJ2-5 TRBV5-8 TRBD2 . CASSYGLARETQYF TGTGCCAGCAGCTACGGACTAGCTCGCGAGACCCAGTACTTC
16 TRBJ2-5 TRBV4-1 . . CASSYYPGTVQETQYF TGCGCCAGCAGCTATTACCCAGGGACGGTCCAAGAGACCCAGTACTTC
14 TRBJ1-5 TRBV6-1 TRBD1 . CASRELTGAQPQHF TGTGCCAGCAGGGAATTGACAGGGGCTCAGCCCCAGCATTTT
15 TRBJ2-5 TRBV4-1 . once CASSQDGRGTETQYF TGCGCCAGCAGCCAAGATGGCCGGGGGACAGAGACCCAGTACTTC
14 TRBJ1-2 TRBV18 . . CASSPPAGGDGYTF TGTGCCAGCTCACCACCGGCCGGGGGCGATGGCTACACCTTC
12 TRBJ1-2 TRBV29-1 . . CSVGDNQGGYTF TGCAGCGTTGGGGACAATCAGGGAGGCTACACCTTC
11 TRBJ1-2 TRBV6-1 TRBD1 . CASGTGYGYTF TGTGCCAGCGGGACAGGGTATGGCTACACCTTC
14 TRBJ1-3 TRBV7-8 . . CASTLDISGNTIYF TGTGCCAGCACTCTGGACATCTCTGGAAACACCATATATTTT
14 TRBJ2-5 TRBV19 . . CASSDQQGRETQYF TGTGCCAGTAGTGATCAACAGGGCCGAGAGACCCAGTACTTC
14 TRBJ2-2 TRBV25-1 TRBD1 . CASSGQGNTGELFF TGTGCCAGCAGCGGACAGGGCAACACCGGGGAGCTGTTTTTT
12 TRBJ2-1 TRBV9 . . CASSGRGNEQFF TGTGCCAGCAGCGGACGGGGCAATGAGCAGTTCTTC
14 TRBJ2-2 TRBV10-3 TRBD2 . CAISYGLAAGELFF TGTGCCATCAGTTACGGACTAGCTGCCGGGGAGCTGTTTTTT
11 TRBJ1-2 TRBV20-1 . . CSARVEYGYTF TGCAGTGCTAGAGTGGAGTATGGCTACACCTTC
14 TRBJ1-2 TRBV7-9 . . CASSPPGGNYGYTF TGTGCCAGCAGCCCCCCTGGGGGCAACTATGGCTACACCTTC
12 TRBJ2-3 TRBV5-1 . . CASSLIPTTQYF TGCGCCAGCAGCTTGATCCCAACTACGCAGTATTTT
17 TRBJ1-5 TRBV19 . . CASSIGVGGYSNQPQHF TGTGCCAGTAGTATCGGTGTAGGTGGATATAGCAATCAGCCCCAGCATTTT
14 TRBJ1-2 TRBV7-2 . . CASGTGRANYGYTF TGTGCCAGCGGCACGGGACGGGCCAACTATGGCTACACCTTC
16 TRBJ2-7 TRBV7-9 TRBD1 once CASSSPGQKISYEQYF TGTGCCAGCAGCTCACCGGGACAGAAGATTTCCTACGAGCAGTACTTC
15 TRBJ1-4 TRBV6-5 TRBD1 . CASSYSGGQNEKLFF TGTGCCAGCAGTTATTCAGGGGGGCAGAATGAAAAACTGTTTTTT
14 TRBJ1-2 TRBV12-5 TRBD1 once CASGLVLSGGGYTF TGTGCTAGTGGTTTGGTACTATCAGGGGGTGGCTACACCTTC
15 TRBJ2-1 TRBV5-5 TRBD2 once CASSSGLAAYNEQFF TGTGCCAGCAGCTCAGGACTAGCGGCTTACAATGAGCAGTTCTTC
13 TRBJ2-1 TRBV11-1 TRBD2 . CASSLFTSGEQFF TGTGCCAGCAGCCTATTCACTAGCGGGGAGCAGTTCTTC
16 TRBJ2-3 TRBV5-1 TRBD2 . CASSLLASGVGDTQYF TGCGCCAGCAGCTTGTTGGCTAGCGGGGTTGGAGATACGCAGTATTTT
14 TRBJ2-7 TRBV7-2 TRBD2 . CASTLSGGDIEQYF TGTGCCAGCACCTTAAGCGGGGGGGATATCGAGCAGTACTTC
14 TRBJ1-1 TRBV6-6 . once CASSYPGHLAGAFF TGTGCCAGCAGTTATCCCGGGCACCTGGCAGGGGCTTTCTTT
14 TRBJ2-7 TRBV7-6 . . CASSLVRGPVEQYF TGTGCCAGCAGCTTGGTCAGGGGCCCGGTTGAGCAGTACTTC
14 TRBJ2-3 TRBV18 . . CASSSGRDTDTQYF TGTGCCAGCTCCTCAGGAAGGGACACAGATACGCAGTATTTT
15 TRBJ2-2 TRBV29-1 TRBD1 . CSVKSTGGLTGELFF TGCAGCGTTAAATCCACAGGGGGCCTCACCGGGGAGCTGTTTTTT
17 TRBJ1-2 TRBV4-1 TRBD1 . CASSQGGSQGAVYGYTF TGCGCCAGCAGCCAAGGAGGGTCACAGGGGGCGGTCTATGGCTACACCTTC
14 TRBJ2-3 TRBV5-1 . . CASSANSGVDTQYF TGCGCCAGCAGCGCGAACTCAGGGGTGGATACGCAGTATTTT
16 TRBJ2-3 TRBV21-1 . . CASSKGGGPCTDTQYF TGTGCCAGCAGCAAAGGGGGAGGGCCCTGCACAGATACGCAGTATTTT
16 TRBJ2-1 TRBV29-1 TRBD2 . CSVGKSSGALWDEQFF TGCAGCGTTGGAAAGTCTAGCGGGGCCCTCTGGGATGAGCAGTTCTTC
17 TRBJ1-2 TRBV7-3 . . CASSPQPETTGLYGYTF TGTGCCAGCAGCCCACAGCCCGAGACGACAGGTCTCTATGGCTACACCTTC
15 TRBJ2-7 TRBV11-3 TRBD2 . CASSLGGGGAYEQYF TGTGCCAGCAGCTTAGGTGGCGGGGGGGCCTACGAGCAGTACTTC
15 TRBJ1-4 TRBV18 . . CASNGGTATNEKLFF TGTGCCAGCAATGGAGGGACCGCAACTAATGAAAAACTGTTTTTT
13 TRBJ2-3 TRBV5-1 . . CASSLWGTDTQYF TGCGCCAGCAGCTTGTGGGGAACAGATACGCAGTATTTT
17 TRBJ1-5 TRBV5-1 . . CASSLAGLTEGNQPQHF TGCGCCAGCAGCTTGGCGGGTCTCACAGAGGGCAATCAGCCCCAGCATTTT